This T cell receptor beta chain was retrieved from a study of blood T cell repertoires in COVID-19. Study-level background: Sources were T cells, B-cell-depleted T cells, or PBMCs; the material itself was cDNA or gDNA.

The CDR3 runs to 14 residues. V lost 6 bases to trimming and J lost 5 bases; unmatched junction nucleotides: 12. CDR1 is SQVTM, CDR2 ANQGSEA, per germline. As processed by the authors: Nucleated cell number was recorded as an estimate derived from reference gene primer amplification. This table comes from immunoSEQ multiplex PCR, and its TCRdb copy is limited to in-frame clones, with some not included. Clonal size and the V and J genes are those of that table, whereas D and trimming came from the DNA. In the table there are about 170,000 clones, 80% to 85% of which are singletons. V gene TRBV29-1 combines with J gene TRBJ1-2; TRBD1 agrees at 7 bases. The sequence was collected from a man aged 65 to 79 with active or convalescent COVID-19. The material sequenced was peripheral blood. The CDR3 DNA reads as TGCAGCGTCGGGTACCGGGACAGATGGTATGGCTACACCTTC. It yields the protein CSVGYRDRWYGYTF.